Sequencing of this T cell receptor beta chain was carried out in a study of radiotherapy plus CTLA-4 blockade in lung cancer. Each patient with chemo-refractory metastatic non-small-cell lung cancer was treated with focal radiation plus CTLA-4 blockade using ipilimumab. The table came from immunoSEQ multiplex PCR; TCRdb's copy has only in-frame clones and leaves some out. The table lists about 66,000 clones, around 83% of them singletons. CDR1 and CDR2 (germline): SQVTM, ANQGSEA. There are 14 residues in the CDR3. V was cut by 3 bases and J by 5 bases, with 13 bases left in between. The V call is TRBV29-1, the J call TRBJ2-2; possibly TRBD2 for D (6 bases). The TCR was taken from a human donor with non-small cell lung cancer who had a partial response to radiotherapy plus ipilimumab. The sequencing used peripheral blood, collected from a patient treated with radiotherapy plus ipilimumab. The CDR3 sequence: CSVETGEGTGELFF. DNA of the CDR3: TGCAGCGTTGAGACGGGAGAGGGGACCGGGGAGCTGTTTTTT.